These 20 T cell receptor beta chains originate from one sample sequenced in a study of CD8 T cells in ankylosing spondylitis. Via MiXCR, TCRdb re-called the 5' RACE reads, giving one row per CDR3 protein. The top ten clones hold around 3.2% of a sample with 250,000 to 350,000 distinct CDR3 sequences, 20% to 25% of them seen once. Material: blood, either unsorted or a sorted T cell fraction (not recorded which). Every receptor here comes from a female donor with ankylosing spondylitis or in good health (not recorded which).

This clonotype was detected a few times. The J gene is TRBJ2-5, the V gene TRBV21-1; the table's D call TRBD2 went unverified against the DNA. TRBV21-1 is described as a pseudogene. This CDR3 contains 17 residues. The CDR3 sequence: CASSPISAAGGGETQYF. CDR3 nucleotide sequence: TGTGCCAGCAGCCCCATCTCAGCTGCGGGAGGAGGAGAGACCCAGTACTTC.

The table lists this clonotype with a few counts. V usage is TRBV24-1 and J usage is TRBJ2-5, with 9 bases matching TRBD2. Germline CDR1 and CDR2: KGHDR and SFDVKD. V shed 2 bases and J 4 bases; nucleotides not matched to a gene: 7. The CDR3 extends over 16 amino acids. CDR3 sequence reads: CATSDSGTSSVETQYF. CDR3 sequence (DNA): TGTGCCACCAGTGATTCCGGGACTAGCAGTGTAGAGACCCAGTACTTC.

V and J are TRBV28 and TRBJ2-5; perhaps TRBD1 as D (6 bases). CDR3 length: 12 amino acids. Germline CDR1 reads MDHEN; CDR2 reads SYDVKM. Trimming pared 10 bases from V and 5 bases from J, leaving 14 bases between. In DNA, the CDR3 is TGTGCCACCCGCTGGGGGCGTGAGACCCAGTACTTC. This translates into CATRWGRETQYF.

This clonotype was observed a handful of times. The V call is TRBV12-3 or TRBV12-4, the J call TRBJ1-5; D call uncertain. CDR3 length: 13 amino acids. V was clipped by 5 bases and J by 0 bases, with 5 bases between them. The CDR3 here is CASSTASNQPQHF. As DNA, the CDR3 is TGTGCCAGCAGTACAGCTAGCAATCAGCCCCAGCATTTT.

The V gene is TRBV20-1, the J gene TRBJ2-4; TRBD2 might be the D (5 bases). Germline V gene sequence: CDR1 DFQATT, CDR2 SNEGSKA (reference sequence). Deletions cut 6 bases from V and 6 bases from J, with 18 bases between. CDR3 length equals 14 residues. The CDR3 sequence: CSARRPGTGNIQYF. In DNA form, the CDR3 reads TGCAGTGCGCGGAGGCCCGGAACGGGAAACATTCAGTACTTC.

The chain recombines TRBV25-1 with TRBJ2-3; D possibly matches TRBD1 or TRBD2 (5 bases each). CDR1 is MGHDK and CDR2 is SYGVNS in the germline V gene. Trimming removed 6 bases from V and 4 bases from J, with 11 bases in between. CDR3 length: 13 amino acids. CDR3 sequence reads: CASSPGAPDTQYF. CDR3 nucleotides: TGTGCCAGCAGCCCCGGGGCTCCAGATACGCAGTATTTT.

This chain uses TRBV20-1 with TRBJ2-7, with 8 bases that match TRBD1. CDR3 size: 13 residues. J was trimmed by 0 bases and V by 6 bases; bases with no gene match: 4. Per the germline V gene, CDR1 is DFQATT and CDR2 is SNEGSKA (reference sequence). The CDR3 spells CSAFGQGSYEQYF. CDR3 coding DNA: TGCAGTGCCTTTGGACAGGGCTCCTACGAGCAGTACTTC.

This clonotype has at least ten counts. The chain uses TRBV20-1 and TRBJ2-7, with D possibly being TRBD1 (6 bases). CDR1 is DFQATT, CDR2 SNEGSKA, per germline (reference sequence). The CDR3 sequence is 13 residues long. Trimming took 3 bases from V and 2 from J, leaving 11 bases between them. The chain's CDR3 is CSASRTAAYEQYF. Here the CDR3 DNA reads TGCAGTGCTAGTCGGACAGCCGCCTACGAGCAGTACTTC.

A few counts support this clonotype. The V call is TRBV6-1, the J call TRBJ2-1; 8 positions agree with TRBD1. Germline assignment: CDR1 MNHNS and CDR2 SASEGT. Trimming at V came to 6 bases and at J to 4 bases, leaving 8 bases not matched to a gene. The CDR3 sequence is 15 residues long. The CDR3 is CASSLQGGPYNEQFF. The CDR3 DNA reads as TGTGCCAGCAGCCTACAGGGGGGACCTTACAATGAGCAGTTCTTC.

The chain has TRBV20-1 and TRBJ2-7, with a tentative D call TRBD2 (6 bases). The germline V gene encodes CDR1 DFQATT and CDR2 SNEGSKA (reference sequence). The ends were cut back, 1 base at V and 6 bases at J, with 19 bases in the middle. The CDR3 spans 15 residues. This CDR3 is CSARVFFGGVPEQYF. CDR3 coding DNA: TGCAGTGCTAGAGTGTTTTTCGGGGGAGTACCCGAGCAGTACTTC.

In nucleotides, the CDR3 is TGCAGTGCTAGTTTGTCTCGGAGCACCGGGGAGCTGTTTTTT. This sequence encodes CSASLSRSTGELFF. The V and J genes are TRBV20-1 and TRBJ2-2, with unresolved D. CDR1 and CDR2 (germline): DFQATT, SNEGSKA (reference sequence). The CDR3 consists of 14 residues. The V end was cut by 3 bases, the J end by 4 bases, with 12 bases between.

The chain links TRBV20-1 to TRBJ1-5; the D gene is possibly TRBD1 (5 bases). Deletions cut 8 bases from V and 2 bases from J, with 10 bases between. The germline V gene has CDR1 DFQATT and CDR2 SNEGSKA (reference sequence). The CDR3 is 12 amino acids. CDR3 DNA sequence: TGCAGTTCCAGGGATGGCAATCAGCCCCAGCATTTT. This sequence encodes CSSRDGNQPQHF.

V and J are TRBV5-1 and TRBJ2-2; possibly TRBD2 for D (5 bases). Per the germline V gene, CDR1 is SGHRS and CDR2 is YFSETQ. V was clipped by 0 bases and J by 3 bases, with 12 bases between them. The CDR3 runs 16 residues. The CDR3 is CASSLALIAYTGELFF. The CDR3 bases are TGCGCCAGCAGCTTGGCACTCATAGCGTACACCGGGGAGCTGTTTTTT. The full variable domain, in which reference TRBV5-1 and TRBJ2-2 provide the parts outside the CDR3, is KAGVTQTPRYLIKTRGQQVTLSCSPISGHRSVSWYQQTPGQGLQFLFEYFSETQRNKGNFPGRFSGRQFSNSRSEMNVSTLELGDSALYLCASSLALIAYTGELFFGEGSRLTVL.

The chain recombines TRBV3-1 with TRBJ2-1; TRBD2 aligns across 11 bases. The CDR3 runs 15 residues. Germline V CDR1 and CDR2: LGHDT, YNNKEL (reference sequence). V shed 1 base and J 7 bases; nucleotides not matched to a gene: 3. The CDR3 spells CASSQVVAGGNEQFF. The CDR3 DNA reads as TGTGCCAGCAGCCAAGTGGTAGCGGGGGGGAATGAGCAGTTCTTC.

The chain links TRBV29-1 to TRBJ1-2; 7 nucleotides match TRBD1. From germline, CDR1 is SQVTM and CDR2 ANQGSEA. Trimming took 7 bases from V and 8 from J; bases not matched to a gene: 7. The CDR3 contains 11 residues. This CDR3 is CSDRGVGGYTF. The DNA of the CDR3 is TGCAGCGACAGGGGAGTGGGCGGCTACACCTTC.

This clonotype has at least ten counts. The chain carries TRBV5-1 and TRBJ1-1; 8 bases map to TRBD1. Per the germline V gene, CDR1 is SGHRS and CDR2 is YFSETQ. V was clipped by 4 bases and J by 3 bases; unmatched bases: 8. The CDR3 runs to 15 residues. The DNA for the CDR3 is TGCGCCAGCAGCGGCCAGGGGGCTGGGGACACTGAAGCTTTCTTT. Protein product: CASSGQGAGDTEAFF.

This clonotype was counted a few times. The CDR3 loop is CASSFPGRVNEQYF. The CDR3 nucleotides are TGTGCCAGCAGCTTTCCGGGACGGGTAAACGAGCAGTACTTC. The chain has TRBV5-5 and TRBJ2-7; TRBD1 or TRBD2 may be the D gene (5 bases each). Germline V gene lookup returns CDR1 SGHKS and CDR2 YYEKEE (reference sequence). V lost 2 bases to trimming and J lost 5 bases, with 14 bases between them. The CDR3 has 14 amino acids.

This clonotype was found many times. The CDR3 spells CSASEGTSGYNEQFF. In nucleotides, the CDR3 is TGCAGTGCTAGTGAAGGGACTAGCGGATACAATGAGCAGTTCTTC. This chain uses TRBV20-1 with TRBJ2-1; TRBD2 aligns across 11 bases. V lost 3 bases, J lost 4 bases, and 5 bases stayed unmatched. Per the germline V gene, CDR1 is DFQATT and CDR2 is SNEGSKA (reference sequence). The CDR3 is 15 amino acids.

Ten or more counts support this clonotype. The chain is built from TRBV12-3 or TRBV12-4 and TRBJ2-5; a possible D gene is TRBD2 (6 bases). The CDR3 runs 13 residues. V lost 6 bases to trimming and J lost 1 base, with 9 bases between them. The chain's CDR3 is CASRRDSQETQYF. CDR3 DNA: TGTGCCAGCAGGCGGGACTCCCAAGAGACCCAGTACTTC.

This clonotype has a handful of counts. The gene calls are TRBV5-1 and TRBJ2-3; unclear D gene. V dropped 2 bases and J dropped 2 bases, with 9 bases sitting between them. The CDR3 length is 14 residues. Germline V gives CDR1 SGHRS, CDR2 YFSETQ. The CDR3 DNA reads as TGCGCCAGCAGCTTTGGAGTTACCACAGATACGCAGTATTTT. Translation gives CASSFGVTTDTQYF.